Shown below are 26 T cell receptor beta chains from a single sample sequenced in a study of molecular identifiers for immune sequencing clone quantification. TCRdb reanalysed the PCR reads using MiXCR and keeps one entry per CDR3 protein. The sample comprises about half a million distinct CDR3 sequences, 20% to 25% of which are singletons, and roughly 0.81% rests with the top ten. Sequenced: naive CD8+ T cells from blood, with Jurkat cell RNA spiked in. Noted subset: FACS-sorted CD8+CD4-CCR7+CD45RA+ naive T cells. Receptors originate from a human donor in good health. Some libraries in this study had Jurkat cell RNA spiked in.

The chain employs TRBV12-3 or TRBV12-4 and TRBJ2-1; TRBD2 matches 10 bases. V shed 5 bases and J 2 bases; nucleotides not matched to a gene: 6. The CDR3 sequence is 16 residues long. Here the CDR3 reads CASSPPSGGAYNEQFF. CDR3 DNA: TGTGCCAGCAGTCCGCCGAGCGGGGGGGCCTACAATGAGCAGTTCTTC.

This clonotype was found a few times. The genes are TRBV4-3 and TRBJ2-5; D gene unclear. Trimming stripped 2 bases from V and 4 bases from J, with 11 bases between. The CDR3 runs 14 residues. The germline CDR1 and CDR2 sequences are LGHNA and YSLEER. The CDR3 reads CASSQYSKGETQYF. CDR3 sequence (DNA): TGCGCCAGCAGCCAATACTCTAAGGGAGAGACCCAGTACTTC.

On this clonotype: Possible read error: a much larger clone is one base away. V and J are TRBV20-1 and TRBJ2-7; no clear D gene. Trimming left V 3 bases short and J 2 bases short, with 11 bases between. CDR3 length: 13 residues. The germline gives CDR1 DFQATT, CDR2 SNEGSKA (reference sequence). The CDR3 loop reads CSARSWNPYEQYF. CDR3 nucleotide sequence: TGCAGTGCTAGGTCGTGGAACCCCTACGAGCAGTACTTC.

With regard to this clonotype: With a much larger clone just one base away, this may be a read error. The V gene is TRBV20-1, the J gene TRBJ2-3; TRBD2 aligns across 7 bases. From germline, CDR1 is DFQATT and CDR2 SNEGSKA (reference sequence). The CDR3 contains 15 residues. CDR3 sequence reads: CSAGGASGMTDAQYF. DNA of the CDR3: TGCAGTGCTGGTGGGGCTAGCGGAATGACAGATGCGCAGTATTTT.

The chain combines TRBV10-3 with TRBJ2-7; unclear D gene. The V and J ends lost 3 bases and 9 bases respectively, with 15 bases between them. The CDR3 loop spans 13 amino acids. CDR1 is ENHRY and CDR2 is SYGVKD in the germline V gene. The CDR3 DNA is TGTGCCATCAGTGACCCTTTTGAGCTAGGGCAGTACTTC. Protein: CAISDPFELGQYF.

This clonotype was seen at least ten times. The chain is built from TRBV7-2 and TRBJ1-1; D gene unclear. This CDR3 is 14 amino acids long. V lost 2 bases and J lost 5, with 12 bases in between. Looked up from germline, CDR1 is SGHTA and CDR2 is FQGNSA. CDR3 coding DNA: TGTGCCAGCAGCTTATATCCGACGGGAACTGAAGCTTTCTTT. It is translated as CASSLYPTGTEAFF.

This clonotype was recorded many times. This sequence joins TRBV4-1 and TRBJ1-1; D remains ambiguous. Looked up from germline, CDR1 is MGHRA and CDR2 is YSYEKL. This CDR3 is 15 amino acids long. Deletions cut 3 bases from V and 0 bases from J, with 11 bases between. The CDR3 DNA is TGCGCCAGCAGCCAGTCTTTAGGGTTGAACACTGAAGCTTTCTTT. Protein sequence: CASSQSLGLNTEAFF.

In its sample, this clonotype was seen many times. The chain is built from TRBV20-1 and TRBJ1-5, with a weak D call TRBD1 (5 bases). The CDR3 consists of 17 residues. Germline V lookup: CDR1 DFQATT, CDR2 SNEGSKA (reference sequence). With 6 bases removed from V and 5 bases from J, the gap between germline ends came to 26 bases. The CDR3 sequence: CSAPLQGENKLYQPQHF. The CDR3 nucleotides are TGCAGTGCGCCCTTACAAGGGGAAAATAAGCTTTATCAGCCCCAGCATTTT.

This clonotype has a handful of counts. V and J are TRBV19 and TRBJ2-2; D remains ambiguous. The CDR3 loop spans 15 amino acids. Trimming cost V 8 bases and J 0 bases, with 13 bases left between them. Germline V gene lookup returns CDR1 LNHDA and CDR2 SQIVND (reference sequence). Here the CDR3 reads CASWTLTANTGELFF. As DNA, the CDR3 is TGTGCCAGTTGGACCTTGACGGCGAACACCGGGGAGCTGTTTTTT. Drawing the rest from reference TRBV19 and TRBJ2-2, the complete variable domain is DGGITQSPKYLFRKEGQNVTLSCEQNLNHDAMYWYRQDPGQGLRLIYYSQIVNDFQKGDIAEGYSVSREKKESFPLTVTSAQKNPTAFYLCASWTLTANTGELFFGEGSRLTVL.

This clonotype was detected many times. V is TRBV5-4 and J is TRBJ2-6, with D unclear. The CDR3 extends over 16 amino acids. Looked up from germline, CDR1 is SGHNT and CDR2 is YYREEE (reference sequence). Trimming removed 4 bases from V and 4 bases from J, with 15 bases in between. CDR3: CASSRSPKGGANVLTF. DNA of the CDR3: TGTGCCAGCAGCCGAAGTCCCAAAGGGGGGGCCAACGTCCTGACTTTC. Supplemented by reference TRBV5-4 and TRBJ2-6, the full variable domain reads ETGVTQSPTHLIKTRGQQVTLRCSSQSGHNTVSWYQQALGQGPQFIFQYYREEENGRGNFPPRFSGLQFPNYSSELNVNALELDDSALYLCASSRSPKGGANVLTFGAGSRLTVL.

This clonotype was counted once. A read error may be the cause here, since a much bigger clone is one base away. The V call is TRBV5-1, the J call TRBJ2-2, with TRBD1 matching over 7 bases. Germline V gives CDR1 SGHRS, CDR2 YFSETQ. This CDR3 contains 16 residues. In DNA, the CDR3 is TGCGCCAGCAGCTTGGTAGGACAGGCCCTCCCCGGGGAGCTGCTTTTT. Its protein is CASSLVGQALPGELLF.

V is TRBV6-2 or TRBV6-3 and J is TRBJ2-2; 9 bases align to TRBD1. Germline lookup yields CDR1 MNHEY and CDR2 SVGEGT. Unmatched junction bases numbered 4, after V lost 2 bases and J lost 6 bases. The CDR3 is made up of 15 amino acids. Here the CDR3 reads CASSYATGGSGELFF. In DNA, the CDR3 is TGTGCCAGCAGTTACGCGACAGGGGGATCCGGGGAGCTGTTTTTT.

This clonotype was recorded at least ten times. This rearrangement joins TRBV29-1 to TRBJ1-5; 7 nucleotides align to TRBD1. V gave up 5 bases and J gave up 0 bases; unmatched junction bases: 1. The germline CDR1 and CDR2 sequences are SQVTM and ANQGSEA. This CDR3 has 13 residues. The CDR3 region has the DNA TGCAGCGTTCAGGGGGATAGCAATCAGCCCCAGCATTTT. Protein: CSVQGDSNQPQHF.

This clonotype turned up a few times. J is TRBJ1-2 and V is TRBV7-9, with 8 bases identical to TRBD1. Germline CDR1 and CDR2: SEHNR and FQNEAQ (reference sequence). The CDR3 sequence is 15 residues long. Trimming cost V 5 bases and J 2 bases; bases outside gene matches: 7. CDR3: CASSREGQGNYGYTF. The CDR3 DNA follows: TGTGCCAGCAGCCGAGAAGGACAGGGCAACTATGGCTACACCTTC.

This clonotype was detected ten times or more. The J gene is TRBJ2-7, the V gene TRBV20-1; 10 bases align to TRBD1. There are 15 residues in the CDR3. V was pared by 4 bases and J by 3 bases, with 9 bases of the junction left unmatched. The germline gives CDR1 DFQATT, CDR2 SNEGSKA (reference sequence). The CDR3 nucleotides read TGCAGTGCTACCCAAACCAGGACAGGGGGCTACGAGCAGTACTTC. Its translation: CSATQTRTGGYEQYF.

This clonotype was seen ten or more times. The CDR3 here is CAHGDYYGYTF. The DNA of the CDR3 is TGTGCCCATGGGGATTACTATGGCTACACCTTC. The chain recombines TRBV28 with TRBJ1-2; D uncertain. The germline CDR1 and CDR2 sequences are MDHEN and SYDVKM. V was shortened by 11 bases and J by 3 bases, with 10 bases between the two germline ends. The CDR3 has 11 amino acids.

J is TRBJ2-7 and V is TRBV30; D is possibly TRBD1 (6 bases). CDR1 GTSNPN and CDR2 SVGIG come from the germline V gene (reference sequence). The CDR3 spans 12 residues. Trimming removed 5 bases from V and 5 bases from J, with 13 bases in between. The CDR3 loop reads CAWLGHLDEQYF. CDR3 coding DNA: TGTGCCTGGTTGGGACACTTGGACGAGCAGTACTTC. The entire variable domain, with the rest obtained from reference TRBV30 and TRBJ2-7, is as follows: SQTIHQWPATLVQPVGSPLSLECTVEGTSNPNLYWYRQAAGRGLQLLFYSVGIGQISSEVPQNLSASRPQDRQFILSSKKLLLSDSGFYLCAWLGHLDEQYFGPGTRLTVT.

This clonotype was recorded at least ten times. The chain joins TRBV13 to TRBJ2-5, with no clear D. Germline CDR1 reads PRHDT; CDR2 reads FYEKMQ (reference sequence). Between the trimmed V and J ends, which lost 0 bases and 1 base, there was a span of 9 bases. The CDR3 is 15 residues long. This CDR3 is CASSLGLAAQETQYF. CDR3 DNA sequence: TGTGCCAGCAGCTTAGGGCTGGCAGCCCAAGAGACCCAGTACTTC.

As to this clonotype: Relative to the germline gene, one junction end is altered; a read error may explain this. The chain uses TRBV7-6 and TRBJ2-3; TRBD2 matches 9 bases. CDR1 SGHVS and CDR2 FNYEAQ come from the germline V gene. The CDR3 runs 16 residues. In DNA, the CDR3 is TGTGCCTGCAGCTTAGGAGCGGGGGGAAGTACAGATACGCAGTATTTT. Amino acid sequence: CACSLGAGGSTDTQYF.

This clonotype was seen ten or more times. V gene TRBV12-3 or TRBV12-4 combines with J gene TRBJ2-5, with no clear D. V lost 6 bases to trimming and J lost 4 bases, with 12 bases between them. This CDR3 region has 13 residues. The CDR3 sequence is CASRMGIVETQYF. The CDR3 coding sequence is TGTGCCAGCAGGATGGGGATCGTAGAGACCCAGTACTTC.

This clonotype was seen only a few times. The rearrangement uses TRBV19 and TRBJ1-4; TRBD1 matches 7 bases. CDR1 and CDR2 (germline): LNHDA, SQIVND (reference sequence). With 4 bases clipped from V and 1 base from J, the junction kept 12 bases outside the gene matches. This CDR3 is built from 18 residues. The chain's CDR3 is CASSRADGSGGTNEKLFF. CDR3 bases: TGTGCCAGTAGTAGGGCGGACGGATCAGGGGGAACTAATGAAAAACTGTTTTTT.

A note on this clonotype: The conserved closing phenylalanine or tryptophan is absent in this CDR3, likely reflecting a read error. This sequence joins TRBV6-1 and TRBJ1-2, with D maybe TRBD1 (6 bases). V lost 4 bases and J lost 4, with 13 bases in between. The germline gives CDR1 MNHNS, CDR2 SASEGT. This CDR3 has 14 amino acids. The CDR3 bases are TGTGCCAGCAGTGGCTACAGGGAAGGCTATGGCTACACCCTC. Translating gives CASSGYREGYGYTL.

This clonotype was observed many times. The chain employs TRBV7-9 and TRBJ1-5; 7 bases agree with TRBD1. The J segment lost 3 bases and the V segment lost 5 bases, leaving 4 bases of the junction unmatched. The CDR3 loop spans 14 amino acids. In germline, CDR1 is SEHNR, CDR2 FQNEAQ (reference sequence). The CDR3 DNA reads TGTGCCAGCAGCGCAACAGGGGACAATCAGCCCCAGCATTTT. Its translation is CASSATGDNQPQHF.

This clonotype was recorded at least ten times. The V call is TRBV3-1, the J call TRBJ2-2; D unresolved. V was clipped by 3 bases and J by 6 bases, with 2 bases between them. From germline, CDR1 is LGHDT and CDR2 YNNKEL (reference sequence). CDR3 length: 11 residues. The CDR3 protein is CASSQAGELFF. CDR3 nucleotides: TGTGCCAGCAGCCAGGCCGGGGAGCTGTTTTTT.

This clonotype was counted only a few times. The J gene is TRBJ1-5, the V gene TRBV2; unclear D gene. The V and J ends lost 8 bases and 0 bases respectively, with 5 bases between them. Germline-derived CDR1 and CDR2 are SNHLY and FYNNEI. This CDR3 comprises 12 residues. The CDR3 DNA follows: TGTGCCAGCGGAGTTAGCAATCAGCCCCAGCATTTT. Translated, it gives CASGVSNQPQHF.

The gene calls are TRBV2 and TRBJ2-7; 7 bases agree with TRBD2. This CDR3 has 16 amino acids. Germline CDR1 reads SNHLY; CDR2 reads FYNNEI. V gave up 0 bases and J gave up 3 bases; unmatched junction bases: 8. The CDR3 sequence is CASSEARGFLVYEQYF. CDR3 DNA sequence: TGTGCCAGCAGTGAAGCGCGGGGGTTTTTAGTCTACGAGCAGTACTTC.